One sample yielded the 3 T cell receptor beta chains listed below, sequenced in a study of CD8+ T cells in alopecia areata. RNA extraction was followed by reverse transcription into cDNA, which acted as the sequencing template. The method was immunoSEQ multiplex PCR; TCRdb's version includes in-frame clones alone and lacks a portion of them. The sample includes about 64,000 clones, roughly two fifths of them seen just once. The sequencing sample was made of NKG2D-low CD8+ T cells sorted from blood. The receptors here all came from a human donor with alopecia areata.

In DNA form, the CDR3 reads TGTGCCAGCAGCGCCAACCAGGACGAGCAGTACTTC. Its protein product is CASSANQDEQYF. The rearrangement joins TRBV9 to TRBJ2-7; the D is unclear. V gave up 3 bases and J gave up 5 bases, with 9 bases separating them. This CDR3 spans 12 amino acids. Germline CDR1 SGDLS, CDR2 YYNGEE.

The V gene is TRBV7-8, the J gene TRBJ1-1; 7 bases match TRBD1. There are 15 residues in the CDR3. Germline V gene sequence: CDR1 SGHVS, CDR2 FQNEAQ. Unmatched junction bases numbered 6, after V lost 5 bases and J lost 0 bases. The CDR3: CASSPTGEMNTEAFF. CDR3 nucleotides: TGTGCCAGCAGCCCTACAGGGGAAATGAACACTGAAGCTTTCTTT.

This sequence joins TRBV28 and TRBJ1-1; a possible D gene is TRBD1 (6 bases). The CDR3 is 13 residues long. The germline V gene encodes CDR1 MDHEN and CDR2 SYDVKM. V shed 6 bases and J shed 4 bases, with 12 bases lying between them. CDR3 coding DNA: TGTGCCAGCAGGTCCGGGACATTCACTGAAGCTTTCTTT. Its translation: CASRSGTFTEAFF. The complete variable domain, with remaining parts taken from reference TRBV28 and TRBJ1-1, reads DVKVTQSSRYLVKRTGEKVFLECVQDMDHENMFWYRQDPGLGLRLIYFSYDVKMKEKGDIPEGYSVSREKKERFSLILESASTNQTSMYLCASRSGTFTEAFFGQGTRLTVV.